These 25 T cell receptor beta chains share one sample of origin, sequenced in a study of T cell changes during pregnancy in multiple sclerosis. Here immunoSEQ multiplex PCR was the method, and the copy in TCRdb shows in-frame clones only, minus some. The sample holds around 85,000 clones, around 93% seen once. Source: PBMCs, taken in the first trimester of pregnancy. The origin of the receptors is a female donor in good health, serving as a control in a pregnancy study. Some clones in this sample may be carry-over from other donors' samples.

The rearrangement joins TRBV1 to TRBJ2-3; whether TRBD2, the table's D call, matches the DNA was not checked. TRBV1 is designated a pseudogene. This CDR3 has 19 amino acids. The CDR3 sequence: CTSSQESTSTPGGTDTQYF. CDR3 nucleotides: TGCACCAGCAGCCAAGAGAGTACTAGTACCCCGGGGGGCACAGATACGCAGTATTTT.

The table lists this clone with a few counts. The chain employs TRBV4-1 and TRBJ2-2, with 11 bases aligning to TRBD2. The length of the CDR3 is 18 residues. Germline CDR1 MGHRA, CDR2 YSYEKL. J was trimmed by 5 bases and V by 0 bases; bases with no gene match: 8. CDR3 amino acids: CASSQEPFTSGSTGELFF. CDR3 bases: TGCGCCAGCAGCCAAGAACCCTTTACTAGCGGGAGTACCGGGGAGCTGTTTTTT.

V usage is TRBV5-6 and J usage is TRBJ2-7; TRBD1 aligns across 8 bases. Per the germline V gene, CDR1 is SGHDT and CDR2 is YYEEEE. The CDR3 covers 14 residues. Trimming at V came to 4 bases and at J to 3 bases, leaving 6 bases not matched to a gene. The DNA for the CDR3 is TGTGCCAGCAGCACCGGGACAGGAGTCTACGAGCAGTACTTC. Amino acid sequence: CASSTGTGVYEQYF. The complete variable domain, with remaining parts taken from reference TRBV5-6 and TRBJ2-7, reads DAGVTQSPTHLIKTRGQQVTLRCSPKSGHDTVSWYQQALGQGPQFIFQYYEEEERQRGNFPDRFSGHQFPNYSSELNVNALLLGDSALYLCASSTGTGVYEQYFGPGTRLTVT.

V gene TRBV28 combines with J gene TRBJ1-4; 7 nucleotides align to TRBD1. The J segment lost 7 bases and the V segment lost 5 bases, leaving 10 bases of the junction unmatched. CDR1 and CDR2 from the germline V gene are MDHEN and SYDVKM. The CDR3 extends over 15 amino acids. CDR3 in DNA: TGTGCCAGCAGTCCAGCAGGGGGGTCTAGTGAAAAACTGTTTTTT. Protein: CASSPAGGSSEKLFF.

This clone was detected once. This rearrangement joins TRBV10-2 to TRBJ2-3; 7 nucleotides agree with TRBD2. The CDR3 spans 15 residues. Germline V CDR1 and CDR2: WSHSY, SAAADI. The V segment lost 4 bases and the J segment 2 bases; nucleotides outside the gene matches: 6. CDR3 coding DNA: TGCGCCAGCAGTGTAAGCGGGGCGACCACAGATACGCAGTATTTT. Translating gives CASSVSGATTDTQYF.

The CDR3 coding sequence is TGTGCCAGCAGTTACTCTTGGCGGACTAATGAAAAACTGTTTTTT. As protein: CASSYSWRTNEKLFF. V and J are TRBV6-5 and TRBJ1-4; D uncertain. Germline V gene sequence: CDR1 MNHEY, CDR2 SVGAGI. CDR3 length equals 15 residues. Deletions cut 0 bases from V and 2 bases from J, with 7 bases between.

This rearrangement joins TRBV28 to TRBJ1-6; D might be TRBD1 (5 bases). This CDR3 spans 13 amino acids. Looked up from germline, CDR1 is MDHEN and CDR2 is SYDVKM. Trimming shortened V by 7 bases and J by 6 bases, and 10 bases separated the two germline ends. The CDR3 bases are TGTGCCAGCAATCAGGGACTTAATTCACCCCTCCACTTT. Translated, it gives CASNQGLNSPLHF.

Notes on this clone: This same CDR3 is encoded by further DNA sequences in the sample. J is TRBJ2-7 and V is TRBV7-9; TRBD2 might be the D (7 bases). This CDR3 spans 15 amino acids. CDR1 SEHNR and CDR2 FQNEAQ come from the germline V gene (reference sequence). Deletions cut 8 bases from V and 4 bases from J, with 21 bases between. In DNA, the CDR3 is TGTGCCAGCCTCCCCAGGGGAGGGCCGTCTTACGAGCAGTACTTC. It translates to CASLPRGGPSYEQYF.

This clone was observed a handful of times. The chain has TRBV19 and TRBJ2-7; no firm D call. V shed 1 base and J shed 6 bases, with 13 bases lying between them. CDR1 and CDR2 (germline): LNHDA, SQIVND (reference sequence). CDR3 length: 14 amino acids. CDR3 DNA: TGTGCCAGTAGTATAGGTGTGCACTATACCGAGCAGTACTTC. Its translation: CASSIGVHYTEQYF.

The CDR3 spells CASSQVISSKLFF. The CDR3 nucleotides are TGCGCCAGCAGCCAAGTAATATCGAGCAAACTGTTTTTT. This chain joins TRBV4-1 and TRBJ1-4; no reliable D call. CDR1 is MGHRA, CDR2 YSYEKL, per germline. V lost 1 base, J lost 11 bases, and 11 bases lay in between. This CDR3 comprises 13 residues.

In its sample, this clone was seen a few times. The genes are TRBV14 and TRBJ1-1; a weak D match, TRBD1 (5 bases). CDR1 and CDR2 (germline): SGHDN, FVKESK. The CDR3 sequence is 13 residues long. With 6 bases removed from V and 4 bases from J, the gap between germline ends came to 12 bases. CDR3 sequence: CASRLGGSTEAFF. The CDR3 coding sequence is TGTGCCAGCAGACTGGGGGGTTCCACTGAAGCTTTCTTT.

The chain joins TRBV9 to TRBJ2-6, with a tentative D call TRBD2 (6 bases). CDR1 is SGDLS and CDR2 is YYNGEE in the germline V gene. The V end was cut by 4 bases, the J end by 1 base, with 21 bases between. The CDR3 loop spans 19 amino acids. The CDR3 DNA reads TGTGCCAGCAGCCCCCGTGGACTATCAACCGCTTCTGGGGCCAACGTCCTGACTTTC. It encodes CASSPRGLSTASGANVLTF.

The chain joins TRBV7-9 to TRBJ2-7, with D hard to call. Trimming took off 2 bases at V and 2 bases at J, with 10 bases between the two ends. Looked up from germline, CDR1 is SEHNR and CDR2 is FQNEAQ (reference sequence). The CDR3 runs 14 residues. The CDR3 reads CASSLSRRPYEQYF. In DNA form, the CDR3 reads TGTGCCAGCAGCTTAAGTCGCAGGCCCTACGAGCAGTACTTC.

The rearrangement links TRBV4-1 to TRBJ2-3; 12 bases map to TRBD2. CDR1 and CDR2 from the germline V gene are MGHRA and YSYEKL. V shed 0 bases and J 4 bases; nucleotides not matched to a gene: 2. The CDR3 spans 16 residues. CDR3 DNA: TGCGCCAGCAGCCAAGATCTAGCGGGAGGGCCAGATACGCAGTATTTT. Translated, it gives CASSQDLAGGPDTQYF.

V gene TRBV9 combines with J gene TRBJ2-3; 10 bases fit TRBD2. The ends lost 5 bases at V and 6 bases at J; junction bases unmatched: 9. This CDR3 spans 15 amino acids. The germline gives CDR1 SGDLS, CDR2 YYNGEE. CDR3 nucleotide sequence: TGTGCCAGCAGTCCGAGCGGGGGGGTGATGGATACGCAGTATTTT. Translation: CASSPSGGVMDTQYF.

The V call is TRBV4-1, the J call TRBJ2-5, with D perhaps matching TRBD1 (6 bases). The germline V gene encodes CDR1 MGHRA and CDR2 YSYEKL. Deletions cut 6 bases from V and 4 bases from J, with 18 bases between. CDR3 size: 15 residues. CDR3 loop: CASSFAPGEAETQYF. DNA of the CDR3: TGCGCCAGCAGTTTTGCCCCAGGGGAAGCAGAGACCCAGTACTTC.

V and J are TRBV6-5 and TRBJ2-1; tentatively, D is TRBD1 (6 bases). The CDR3 runs to 14 residues. Germline V gene sequence: CDR1 MNHEY, CDR2 SVGAGI. The germline V and J ends were trimmed by 5 bases and 3 bases, with 11 bases remaining between them. The CDR3 spells CASSKPDSYNEQFF. CDR3 DNA: TGTGCCAGCAGTAAACCGGACAGCTACAATGAGCAGTTCTTC.

The chain's CDR3 is CASSFKGYGYTF. The CDR3 DNA is TGTGCCAGCAGTTTTAAGGGGTATGGCTACACCTTC. This chain connects TRBV28 to TRBJ1-2, with D possibly matching TRBD1 (5 bases). The CDR3 is made up of 12 amino acids. Trimming cost V 3 bases and J 5 bases, with 7 bases left between them. CDR1 and CDR2 (germline): MDHEN, SYDVKM.

This clone was seen only once. The genes are TRBV6-5 and TRBJ2-7; 8 nucleotides line up with TRBD1. The CDR3 runs to 16 residues. Trimming removed 2 bases from V and 4 bases from J; junction bases left unmatched: 10. Germline V gives CDR1 MNHEY, CDR2 SVGAGI. CDR3 coding DNA: TGTGCCAGCAGTTACGTCAGGGGGCGGCTGGAATACGAGCAGTACTTC. Its protein is CASSYVRGRLEYEQYF.

A word on this clone: The CDR3 does not close with the conserved phenylalanine or tryptophan, likely indicating a read error. No DNA is shown, since the ends of the CDR3 on it are uncertain; the CDR3 is the one TCRdb lists. The chain links TRBV6-1 to TRBJ1-2; the table's D call TRBD1 went unverified against the DNA. With termini counted, the CDR3 has 13 amino acids. The germline V gene has CDR1 MNHNS and CDR2 SASEGT. The CDR3: CASSEIGTEDLWI.

The J gene is TRBJ2-7, the V gene TRBV30; D is ambiguous. Germline CDR1 GTSNPN, CDR2 SVGIG (reference sequence). V lost 0 bases, J lost 6 bases, and 6 bases lay in between. This CDR3 is built from 11 residues. The DNA for the CDR3 is TGTGCCTGGAGTGTACTCGTCGAGCAGTACTTC. Its translation is CAWSVLVEQYF.

The J gene is TRBJ2-2, the V gene TRBV27; 8 positions agree with TRBD2. The V gene's germline CDR1 is MNHEY and CDR2 SMNVEV (reference sequence). Unmatched junction bases numbered 7, after V lost 3 bases and J lost 7 bases. The CDR3 extends over 15 amino acids. The CDR3 spells CASSLGLVLGGELFF. CDR3 sequence (DNA): TGTGCCAGCAGTTTGGGACTAGTATTGGGCGGGGAGCTGTTTTTT.

This chain connects TRBV16 to TRBJ1-2; D is possibly TRBD1 (6 bases). The CDR3 is 13 amino acids. V lost 2 bases and J 7 bases, leaving 11 bases between the germline ends. Germline V gene lookup returns CDR1 KGHSY and CDR2 FQNENV. The CDR3 DNA follows: TGTGCCAGCAGCCAAGCCACAGGGATTGGCTACACCTTC. This gives the protein CASSQATGIGYTF.

The chain recombines TRBV28 with TRBJ1-1; 8 bases match TRBD1. Germline V CDR1 and CDR2: MDHEN, SYDVKM. This CDR3 is built from 17 residues. J gave up 1 base and V 5 bases, and 12 bases lay outside the gene matches. The CDR3 sequence: CASSSQTGDRGNTEAFF. The CDR3 region has the DNA TGTGCCAGCAGTAGCCAGACAGGGGACCGAGGGAACACTGAAGCTTTCTTT.

The gene calls are TRBV11-2 and TRBJ2-3; TRBD2 matches 8 bases. Trimming cost V 3 bases and J 2 bases; bases outside gene matches: 1. CDR1 is SGHAT and CDR2 is FQNNGV in the germline V gene. The CDR3 has 14 residues. CDR3 sequence (DNA): TGTGCCAGCAGCTTTAGCGGGACCACAGATACGCAGTATTTT. This sequence encodes CASSFSGTTDTQYF.